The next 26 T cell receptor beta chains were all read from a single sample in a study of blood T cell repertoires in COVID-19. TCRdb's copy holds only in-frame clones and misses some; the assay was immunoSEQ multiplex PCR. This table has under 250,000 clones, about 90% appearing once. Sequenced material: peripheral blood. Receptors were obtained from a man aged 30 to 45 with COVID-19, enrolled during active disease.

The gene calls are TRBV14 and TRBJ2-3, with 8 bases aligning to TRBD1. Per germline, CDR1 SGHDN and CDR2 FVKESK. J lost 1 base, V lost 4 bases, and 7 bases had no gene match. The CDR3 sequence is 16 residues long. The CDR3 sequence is CASSRLTGGRTDTQYF. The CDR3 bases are TGTGCCAGCAGCCGTCTCACAGGGGGTCGCACAGATACGCAGTATTTT.

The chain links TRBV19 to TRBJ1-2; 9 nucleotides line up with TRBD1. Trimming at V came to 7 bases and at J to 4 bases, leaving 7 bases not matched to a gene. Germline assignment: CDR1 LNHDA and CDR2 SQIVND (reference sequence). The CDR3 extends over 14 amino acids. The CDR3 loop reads CASKVGQGTYGYTF. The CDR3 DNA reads TGTGCCAGTAAGGTGGGACAGGGCACCTATGGCTACACCTTC.

CDR3 amino acids: CASSLEAGTGPTSEAFF. CDR3 nucleotides: TGTGCCAGCAGCTTAGAGGCGGGGACAGGGCCAACTTCAGAAGCTTTCTTT. This rearrangement joins TRBV7-2 to TRBJ1-1, with TRBD1 matching over 9 bases. Germline V gene sequence: CDR1 SGHTA, CDR2 FQGNSA. V shed 1 base and J 8 bases; nucleotides not matched to a gene: 14. The CDR3 runs 17 residues.

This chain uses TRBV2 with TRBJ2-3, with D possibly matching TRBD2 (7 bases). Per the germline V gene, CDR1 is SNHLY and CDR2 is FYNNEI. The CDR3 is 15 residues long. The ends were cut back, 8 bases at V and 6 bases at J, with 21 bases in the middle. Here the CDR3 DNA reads TGTGCCAGCGGAGGAGGGGGGGCCGGGGCCGATACGCAGTATTTT. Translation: CASGGGGAGADTQYF. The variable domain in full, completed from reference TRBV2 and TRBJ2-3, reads EPEVTQTPSHQVTQMGQEVILRCVPISNHLYFYWYRQILGQKVEFLVSFYNNEISEKSEIFDDQFSVERPDGSNFTLKIRSTKLEDSAMYFCASGGGGAGADTQYFGPGTRLTVL.

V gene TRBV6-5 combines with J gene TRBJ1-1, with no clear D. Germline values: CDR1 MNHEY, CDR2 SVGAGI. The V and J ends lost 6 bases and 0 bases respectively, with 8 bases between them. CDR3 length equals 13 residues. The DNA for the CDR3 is TGTGCCAGCAGCCTCCTAGTGAACACTGAAGCTTTCTTT. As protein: CASSLLVNTEAFF.

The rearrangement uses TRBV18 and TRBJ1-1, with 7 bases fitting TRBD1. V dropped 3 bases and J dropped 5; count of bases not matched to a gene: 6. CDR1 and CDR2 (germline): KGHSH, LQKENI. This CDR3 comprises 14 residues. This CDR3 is CASSPRQGRTEAFF. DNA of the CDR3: TGTGCCAGCTCACCCCGACAGGGTCGGACTGAAGCTTTCTTT.

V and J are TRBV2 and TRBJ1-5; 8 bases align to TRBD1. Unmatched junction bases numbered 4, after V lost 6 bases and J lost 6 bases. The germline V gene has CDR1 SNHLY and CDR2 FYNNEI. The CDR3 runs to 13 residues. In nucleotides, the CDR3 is TGTGCCAGCAGACCCGACAGGGGTCAGCCCCAGCATTTT. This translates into CASRPDRGQPQHF.

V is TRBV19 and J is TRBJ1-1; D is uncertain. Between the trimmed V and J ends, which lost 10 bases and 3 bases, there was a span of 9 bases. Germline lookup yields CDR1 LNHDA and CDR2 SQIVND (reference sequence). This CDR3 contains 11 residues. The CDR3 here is CATSGYTEAFF. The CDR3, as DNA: TGTGCCACCTCGGGGTACACTGAAGCTTTCTTT.

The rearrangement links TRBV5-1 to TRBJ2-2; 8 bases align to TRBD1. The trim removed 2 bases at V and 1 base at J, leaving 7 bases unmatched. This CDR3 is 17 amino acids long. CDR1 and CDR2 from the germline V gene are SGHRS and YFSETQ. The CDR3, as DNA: TGCGCCAGCAGCTTTTTACCCGGGACAGGGAACACCGGGGAGCTGTTTTTT. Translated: CASSFLPGTGNTGELFF.

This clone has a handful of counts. Written as DNA, the CDR3 is TGCGCCAGCAGCTCTGGGGCCACTGAAGCTTTCTTT. Translating it yields CASSSGATEAFF. The chain links TRBV10-1 to TRBJ1-1, with D possibly TRBD1 on 5 matching bases. This CDR3 has 12 amino acids. Germline assignment: CDR1 WNHNN and CDR2 SYGVQD (reference sequence). The V end was cut by 6 bases, the J end by 4 bases, with 9 bases between.

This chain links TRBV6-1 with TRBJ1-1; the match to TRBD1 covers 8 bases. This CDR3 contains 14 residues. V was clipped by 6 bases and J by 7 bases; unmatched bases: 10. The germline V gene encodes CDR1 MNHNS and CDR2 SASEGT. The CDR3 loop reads CASRATGGLGEAFF. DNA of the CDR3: TGTGCCAGCAGAGCTACAGGGGGTCTCGGTGAAGCTTTCTTT.

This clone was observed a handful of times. Here the CDR3 DNA reads TGTGCCAGCAATCTACAGGGTACTGGAAACACCATATATTTT. This sequence encodes CASNLQGTGNTIYF. The chain has TRBV6-5 and TRBJ1-3; D is perhaps TRBD1 (6 bases). The germline V gene has CDR1 MNHEY and CDR2 SVGAGI. Deletions cut 7 bases from V and 2 bases from J, with 12 bases between. This CDR3 contains 14 residues.

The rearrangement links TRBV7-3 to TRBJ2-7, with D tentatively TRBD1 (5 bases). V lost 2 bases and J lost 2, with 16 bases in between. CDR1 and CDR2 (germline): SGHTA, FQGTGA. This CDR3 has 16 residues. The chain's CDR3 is CASSLEAAGRPYEQYF. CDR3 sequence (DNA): TGTGCCAGCAGCTTAGAGGCGGCAGGGCGTCCCTACGAGCAGTACTTC.

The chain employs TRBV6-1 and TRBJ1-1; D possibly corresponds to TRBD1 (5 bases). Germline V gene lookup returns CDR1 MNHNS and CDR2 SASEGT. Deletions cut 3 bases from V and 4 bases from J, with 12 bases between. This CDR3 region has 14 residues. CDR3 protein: CASSDYRWGTEAFF. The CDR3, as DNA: TGTGCCAGCAGTGATTACAGGTGGGGCACTGAAGCTTTCTTT.

In DNA form, the CDR3 reads TGTGCCAGCAGTCCCAGCCGGGGGGCGTACTATGGCTACACCTTC. Protein product: CASSPSRGAYYGYTF. The chain has TRBV6-5 and TRBJ1-2; D is possibly TRBD1 (6 bases). The CDR3 is 15 amino acids. Per germline, CDR1 MNHEY and CDR2 SVGAGI. V dropped 5 bases and J dropped 3 bases, with 16 bases sitting between them.

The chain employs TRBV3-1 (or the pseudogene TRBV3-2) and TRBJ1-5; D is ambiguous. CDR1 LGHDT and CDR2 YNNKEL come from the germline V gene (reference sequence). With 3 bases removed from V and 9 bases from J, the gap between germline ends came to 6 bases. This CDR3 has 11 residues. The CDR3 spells CASSHRRPQHF. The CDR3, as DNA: TGTGCCAGCAGCCACCGCAGGCCCCAGCATTTT.

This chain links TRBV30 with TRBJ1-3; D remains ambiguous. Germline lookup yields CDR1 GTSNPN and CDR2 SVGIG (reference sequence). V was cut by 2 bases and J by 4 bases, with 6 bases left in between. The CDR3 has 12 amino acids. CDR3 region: CAWSKAGNTIYF. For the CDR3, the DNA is TGTGCCTGGAGTAAAGCCGGAAACACCATATATTTT.

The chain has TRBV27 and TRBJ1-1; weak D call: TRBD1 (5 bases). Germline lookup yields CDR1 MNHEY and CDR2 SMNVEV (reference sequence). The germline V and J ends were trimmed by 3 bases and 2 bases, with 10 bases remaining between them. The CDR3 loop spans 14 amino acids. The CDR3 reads CASSLGGVNTEAFF. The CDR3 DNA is TGTGCCAGCAGTTTGGGGGGAGTCAACACTGAAGCTTTCTTT.

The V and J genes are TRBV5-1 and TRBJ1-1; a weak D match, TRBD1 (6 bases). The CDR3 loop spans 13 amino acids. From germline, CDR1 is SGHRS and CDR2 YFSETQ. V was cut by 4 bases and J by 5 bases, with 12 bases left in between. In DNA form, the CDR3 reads TGCGCCAGCAGCACTGGACAGTTTACTGAAGCTTTCTTT. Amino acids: CASSTGQFTEAFF.

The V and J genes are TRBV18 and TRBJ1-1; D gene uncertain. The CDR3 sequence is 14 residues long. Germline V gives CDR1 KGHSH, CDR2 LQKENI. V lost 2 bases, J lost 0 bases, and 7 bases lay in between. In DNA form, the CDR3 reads TGTGCCAGCTCACCAGGCGGAATGAACACTGAAGCTTTCTTT. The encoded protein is CASSPGGMNTEAFF.

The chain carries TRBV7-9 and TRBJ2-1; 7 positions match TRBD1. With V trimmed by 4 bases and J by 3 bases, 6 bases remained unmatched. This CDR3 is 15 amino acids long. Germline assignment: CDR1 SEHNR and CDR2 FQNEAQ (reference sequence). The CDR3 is CASSSRGLIYNEQFF. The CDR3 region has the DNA TGTGCCAGCAGCTCAAGGGGGCTGATCTACAATGAGCAGTTCTTC. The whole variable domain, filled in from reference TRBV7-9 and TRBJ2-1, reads DTGVSQNPRHKITKRGQNVTFRCDPISEHNRLYWYRQTLGQGPEFLTYFQNEAQLEKSRLLSDRFSAERPKGSFSTLEIQRTEQGDSAMYLCASSSRGLIYNEQFFGPGTRLTVL.

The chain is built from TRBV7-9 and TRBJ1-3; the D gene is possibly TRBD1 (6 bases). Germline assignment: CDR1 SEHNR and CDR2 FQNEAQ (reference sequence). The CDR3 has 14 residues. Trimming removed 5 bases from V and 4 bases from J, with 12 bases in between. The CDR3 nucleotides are TGTGCCAGCAGCCCGGGGGGCTACGGAAACACCATATATTTT. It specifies CASSPGGYGNTIYF.

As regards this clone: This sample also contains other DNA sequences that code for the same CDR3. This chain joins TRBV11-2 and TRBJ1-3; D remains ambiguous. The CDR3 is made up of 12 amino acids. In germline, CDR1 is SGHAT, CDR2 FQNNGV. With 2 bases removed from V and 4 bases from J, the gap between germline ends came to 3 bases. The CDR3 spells CASSLSGNTIYF. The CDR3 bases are TGTGCCAGCAGCTTATCAGGAAACACCATATATTTT.

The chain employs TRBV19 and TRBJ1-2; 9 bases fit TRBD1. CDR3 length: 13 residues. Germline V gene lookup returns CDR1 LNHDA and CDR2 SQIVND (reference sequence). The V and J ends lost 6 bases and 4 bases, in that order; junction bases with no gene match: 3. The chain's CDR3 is CASRTGGGYGYTF. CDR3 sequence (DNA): TGTGCCAGTAGGACAGGGGGTGGCTATGGCTACACCTTC.

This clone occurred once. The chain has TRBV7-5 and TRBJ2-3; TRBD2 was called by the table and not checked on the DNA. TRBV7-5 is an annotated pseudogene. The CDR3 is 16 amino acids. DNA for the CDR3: TGTGTCAGAAGCGGACTAGCGGGGGGGTGGCGGGATACGCAGTATTTT. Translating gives CVRSGLAGGWRDTQYF.

The CDR3, as DNA: TGCAGCGTACAAGAGGGGGCCCAAGAGACCCAGTACTTC. Translating gives CSVQEGAQETQYF. The gene calls are TRBV29-1 and TRBJ2-5, with 7 bases matching TRBD1. CDR1 SQVTM and CDR2 ANQGSEA come from the germline V gene. With V trimmed by 6 bases and J by 1 base, 5 bases remained unmatched. The CDR3 runs to 13 residues.